Included here is one T cell receptor beta chain sequence, with context. Its recognized antigen is unknown. The sample holds no much larger clone one base away, and base qualities are not on file. Donors were around 37 systemically healthy Caucasian individuals from Russia aged roughly 6 to 100 years. Roughly 9 milliliters of peripheral blood were drawn from each donor into EDTA-treated Vacutainer tubes. Ficoll-Paque density-gradient centrifugation was used to isolate PBMCs, with at least 6.5 million per sample. Trizol reagent was used to extract total RNA from the PBMCs, yielding at least 6 micrograms per sample. For every donor, an aliquot of PBMCs went through flow cytometry to measure the percentages of naive CD45RAhigh/CD27high T cells. The library was obtained by 5' RACE. TCRdb names Illumina HiSeq 2500 as the instrument used. A second about 7 to 12 cycle PCR used a sample-barcoded 5' primer and a J-beta primer mix. A template-switch 5' adaptor carrying 12 random nucleotides introduced a unique molecular identifier onto each TCR beta cDNA molecule. Each sample yielded at least 2.5 million CDR3-containing paired-end reads. First-strand cDNA was synthesized from all RNA with the Mint cDNA synthesis kit, primed by a TRBC-specific oligonucleotide. After uracil-DNA glycosylase treatment, a first 18-cycle PCR used universal primers M1SS and BC2_uni_R on all cDNA. Turning to the authors' computational methods: Normalization of each sample was performed by random selection of 1 million high-quality reads, each carrying a distinct molecular identifier. Reads with shared molecular identifiers were discarded instead of being binned into consensus sequences. CDR3 identification, clonotype clustering and error correction used MiTCR with a Q25 quality threshold and the strictest error-elimination algorithm. A nonparametric unseen species model with Euler transformation was used to estimate a lower bound on total TCR beta diversity. TCRdb cleaned the public reads at Q25 with fastp, built clones with MiXCR and kept in-frame beta chains. All rows with the same CDR3 protein become a single entry with the most common DNA and genes. These V and J calls originate from TCRdb's pipeline instead of the authors' own analysis. The sample table contains around 1,100,000 distinct CDR3 sequences; only one count was recorded for 30% to 40% of them. Together, the top ten hold 10% to 15% of the sample.

CDR3 length: 13 amino acids, cysteine to phenylalanine. Of the read, only the CDR3 DNA is kept; its 39 bases are in frame from base 1. As encoded in the germline V gene, CDR1 is SGDLS while CDR2 is YYNGEE. V loses 4 bases of germline sequence and J loses 6 bases, and the interval between the two ends is 13 bases. These data originate in a study of blood T cells in healthy people across ages (dated by TCRdb to 2013 to 2016). About the study as a whole: In model experiments, roughly one uniquely barcoded TCR beta cDNA molecule per two T cells was captured by template switching. Donors of different ages were randomly distributed across sequencing lanes to avoid experimental bias. The study measured age-related changes in TCR beta repertoire diversity using deep sequencing normalized with unique cDNA molecular identifiers. The donors were split into four age groups: young (average around 15 years), middle-aged (around 37), aged (over 55) and long-lived (over 80). The study analyzed two additional independent replicas of 1 million unique cDNA reads from the same blood draw for two donors, one aged 18 to 29 and one aged 80 or older.

What the authors observed across the whole study: Because the CMV infection status of the donors was unknown, age-related changes in expanded clonotypes may potentially have been confounded. Conclusive comparison of naive and antigen-experienced compartments was prevented by the profiling of bulk unsorted PBMCs. Compared with the aged group, the long-lived group had more naive CD4+ T cells, fewer expanded clones and increased TCR diversity, suggesting age selection. Estimates of total diversity based on one million sequenced T cells were considered lower bounds and underestimates. The percentage of naive T cells measured by flow cytometry correlated strongly with observed TCR beta diversity. Observed TCR beta diversity per million T cells fell roughly linearly with age, and a significant reduction was already apparent by age around 40.

Sequencing was done on a sample of blood. This chain is built from TRBV9 and TRBJ1-1, with the D gene call left open. The receptor comes from a man aged 18-30 years in good health. The bases read TGTGCCAGCAGCCCCACCTGGGTGGCTGAAGCTTTCTTT. Translated, it reads CASSPTWVAEAFF.